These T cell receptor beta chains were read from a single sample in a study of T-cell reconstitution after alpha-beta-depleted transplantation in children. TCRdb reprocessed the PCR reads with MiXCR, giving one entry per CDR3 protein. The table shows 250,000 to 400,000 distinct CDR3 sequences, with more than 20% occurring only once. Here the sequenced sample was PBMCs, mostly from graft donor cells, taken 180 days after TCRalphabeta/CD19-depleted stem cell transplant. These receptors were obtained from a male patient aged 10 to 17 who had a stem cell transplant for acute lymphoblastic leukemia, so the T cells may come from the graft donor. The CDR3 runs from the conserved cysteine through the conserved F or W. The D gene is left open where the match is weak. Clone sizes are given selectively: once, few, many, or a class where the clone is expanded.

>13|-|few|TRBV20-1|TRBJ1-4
CSARDSAGPKLFF
TGCAGTGCTAGAGATTCTGCTGGGCCAAAACTGTTTTTT
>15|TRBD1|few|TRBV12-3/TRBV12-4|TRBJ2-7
CASMAPTGDVYEQYF
TGTGCCAGCATGGCGCCGACAGGGGACGTCTACGAGCAGTACTTC
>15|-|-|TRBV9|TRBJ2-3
CASSVEITSTDTQYF
TGTGCCAGCAGCGTAGAGATAACGAGCACAGATACGCAGTATTTT
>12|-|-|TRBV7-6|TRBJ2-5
CASSVGRATQYF
TGTGCCAGCAGCGTGGGTCGGGCAACCCAGTACTTC
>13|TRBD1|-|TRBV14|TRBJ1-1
CASRDRGNTEAFF
TGTGCCAGCAGAGACAGGGGGAACACTGAAGCTTTCTTT
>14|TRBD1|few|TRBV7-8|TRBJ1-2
CASRNGQGANGYTF
TGTGCCAGCAGAAACGGACAGGGAGCGAATGGCTACACCTTC
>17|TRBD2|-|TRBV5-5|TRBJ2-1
CASSLNSGSLSYNEQFF
TGTGCCAGCAGCTTGAACAGCGGGAGCCTCTCCTACAATGAGCAGTTCTTC
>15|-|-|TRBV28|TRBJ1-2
CASSLVSGFIYGYTF
TGTGCCAGCAGTTTAGTATCCGGGTTCATCTATGGCTACACCTTC
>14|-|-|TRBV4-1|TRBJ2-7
CASSQPSRSYEQYF
TGCGCCAGCAGCCAGCCTAGCCGCTCCTACGAGCAGTACTTC
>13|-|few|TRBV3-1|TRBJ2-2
CASGAGNTGELFF
TGTGCCAGCGGGGCGGGGAACACCGGGGAGCTGTTTTTT
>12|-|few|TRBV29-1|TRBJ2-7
CSVWTELGEQYF
TGCAGCGTGTGGACAGAGCTGGGCGAGCAGTACTTC
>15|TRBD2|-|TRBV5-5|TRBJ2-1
CASSGKAGAYNEQFF
TGTGCCAGCAGCGGGAAAGCGGGAGCCTACAATGAGCAGTTCTTC
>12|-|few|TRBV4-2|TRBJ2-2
CASRQMTGELFF
TGTGCCAGCAGACAGATGACCGGGGAGCTGTTTTTT
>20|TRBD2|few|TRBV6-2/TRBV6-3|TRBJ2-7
CASSPGISSGISPLGYEQYF
TGTGCCAGCAGTCCGGGAATATCTAGCGGGATTTCTCCCCTGGGGTACGAGCAGTACTTC
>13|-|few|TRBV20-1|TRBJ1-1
CSARDSGLPEAFF
TGCAGTGCTAGAGATTCGGGGCTGCCTGAAGCTTTCTTT
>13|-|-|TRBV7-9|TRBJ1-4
CASSLALGEKLFF
TGTGCCAGCAGCTTAGCGTTAGGGGAAAAACTGTTTTTT
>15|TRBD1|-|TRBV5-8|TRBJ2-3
CASSFQGQRTDTQYF
TGTGCCAGCAGCTTCCAGGGACAGCGCACAGATACGCAGTATTTT
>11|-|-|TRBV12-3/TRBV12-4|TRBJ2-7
CASSIRVGRYF
TGTGCCAGCAGTATCCGGGTGGGGAGGTACTTC
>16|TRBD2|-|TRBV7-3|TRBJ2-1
CASSSGLAGPYNEQFF
TGTGCCAGCAGCTCGGGCCTAGCGGGTCCCTACAATGAGCAGTTCTTC
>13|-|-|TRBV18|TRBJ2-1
CASFLRGKIEQFF
TGTGCCAGCTTTCTCCGCGGGAAGATTGAGCAGTTCTTC
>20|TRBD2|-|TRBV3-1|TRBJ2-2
CASSRRTSGRAIRNTGELFF
TGTGCCAGCAGCCGCCGGACTAGCGGGAGGGCCATTCGAAACACCGGGGAGCTGTTTTTT
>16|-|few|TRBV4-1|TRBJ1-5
CASSPIRDGNNQPQHF
TGCGCCAGCAGCCCGATCCGGGACGGTAACAATCAGCCCCAGCATTTT